The clone carrying this T cell receptor beta chain was counted once. Its target is not known. The record originates from a study of cytotoxic CD8 clonotypes in ibrutinib-treated CLL. In the study overall: The cohort had around 10 relapsed/refractory and some 16 treatment-naive patients, around 18 IGHV unmutated. Response samples followed a median about 12 months of treatment, range 6 to 36. Study-level points and caveats: Public clonotypes were uncommon and contracted or stayed stable on treatment.

CDR1 and CDR2 from the germline V gene are SGHRS and YFSETQ. Trimming cost V 4 bases and J 9 bases, with 19 bases left between them. The CDR3 runs to 14 residues. This table comes from immunoSEQ multiplex PCR, and its TCRdb copy is limited to in-frame clones, with some not included. The sample lists roughly 47,000 clones, 53% occurring once. The material was PBMCs, obtained after 12 months of ibrutinib treatment. This TCR derives from a human donor with chronic lymphocytic leukemia. The chain recombines TRBV5-1 with TRBJ1-2, with D perhaps TRBD1 (5 bases). The CDR3 DNA is TGCGCCAGCAGCCCAGGGACGGCTAAGGACAGCTACACCTTC. Translation: CASSPGTAKDSYTF.